What follows are 17 T cell receptor beta chains derived from one specimen sequenced in a study of T cell changes during pregnancy in multiple sclerosis. Method: immunoSEQ multiplex PCR; TCRdb's copy keeps in-frame clones and lacks some. The repertoire holds about 40,000 clones, with 85% to 95% as singletons. The source material was CD4+ T cells from peripheral blood mononuclear cells, sampled after pregnancy. The receptors derive from a female donor with multiple sclerosis, enrolled in a pregnancy study.

This clone is a singleton in its sample. The chain uses TRBV25-1 and TRBJ1-6; D is perhaps TRBD1 (5 bases). The CDR3 totals 14 residues. The germline V gene encodes CDR1 MGHDK and CDR2 SYGVNS. The ends were cut back, 6 bases at V and 7 bases at J, with 13 bases in the middle. The CDR3 sequence: CASRNQGGNSPLHF. The CDR3, as DNA: TGTGCCAGCAGAAACCAGGGCGGCAATTCACCCCTCCACTTT.

The rearrangement uses TRBV11-3 and TRBJ2-1; possible D gene TRBD2, 7 bases. V lost 5 bases and J lost 0, with 11 bases in between. The germline V gene encodes CDR1 SGHNT and CDR2 YENEEA. This CDR3 has 15 amino acids. The CDR3 region is CASSPGGYSYNEQFF. In DNA, the CDR3 is TGTGCCAGCAGCCCGGGGGGCTACTCCTACAATGAGCAGTTCTTC.

DNA of the CDR3: TGTGCCAGCAGCGCCGGGGACAGGAGCACAGATACGCAGTATTTT. The encoded protein is CASSAGDRSTDTQYF. The chain joins TRBV9 to TRBJ2-3, with 8 nucleotides matching TRBD1. The CDR3 extends over 15 amino acids. Germline values: CDR1 SGDLS, CDR2 YYNGEE. V shed 3 bases, J shed 0 bases, and the junction held 3 bases outside the gene matches.

The chain couples TRBV18 to TRBJ2-2, with TRBD1 matching over 8 bases. Germline CDR1 and CDR2: KGHSH and LQKENI. This CDR3 has 15 residues. V was pared by 4 bases and J by 4 bases, with 5 bases of the junction left unmatched. CDR3: CASSLGQGGTGELFF. For the CDR3, the DNA is TGTGCCAGCTCACTCGGACAGGGAGGCACCGGGGAGCTGTTTTTT. Filled out from reference TRBV18 and TRBJ2-2, the complete variable domain reads NAGVMQNPRHLVRRRGQEARLRCSPMKGHSHVYWYRQLPEEGLKFMVYLQKENIIDESGMPKERFSAEFPKEGPSILRIQQVVRGDSAAYFCASSLGQGGTGELFFGEGSRLTVL.

The J gene is TRBJ1-2, the V gene TRBV19; no clear D. Trimming left V 7 bases short and J 2 bases short, with 11 bases between. From germline, CDR1 is LNHDA and CDR2 SQIVND (reference sequence). The CDR3 sequence is 13 residues long. The CDR3 region has the DNA TGTGCCAGTACCACTACATCGAACTATGGCTACACCTTC. It is translated as CASTTTSNYGYTF.

The CDR3 spells CAWSVRAGEKYEQYF. The CDR3 region has the DNA TGTGCCTGGAGTGTACGTGCGGGAGAGAAATACGAGCAGTACTTC. The chain combines TRBV30 with TRBJ2-7, with 7 positions matching TRBD2. CDR1 and CDR2 (germline): GTSNPN, SVGIG (reference sequence). The CDR3 totals 15 residues. After removal of 0 bases from V and 4 bases from J, the junction contained 9 bases not matched to a gene. The whole variable domain, remainder taken from reference TRBV30 and TRBJ2-7, is SQTIHQWPATLVQPVGSPLSLECTVEGTSNPNLYWYRQAAGRGLQLLFYSVGIGQISSEVPQNLSASRPQDRQFILSSKKLLLSDSGFYLCAWSVRAGEKYEQYFGPGTRLTVT.

The chain has TRBV10-3 and TRBJ1-5; D is ambiguous. The V gene lost 7 bases and the J gene lost 0 bases, with 7 bases spanning the gap. The CDR3 is 13 amino acids. CDR1 is ENHRY and CDR2 is SYGVKD in the germline V gene. CDR3 DNA sequence: TGTGCCATCACCCAGGATAGCAATCAGCCCCAGCATTTT. This codes for CAITQDSNQPQHF.

The sample holds a few counts of this clone. This chain links TRBV6-1 with TRBJ1-1; TRBD1 agrees at 7 bases. The germline CDR1 and CDR2 sequences are MNHNS and SASEGT. V trimming: 4 bases; J trimming: 4 bases; junction bases outside the gene matches: 12. This CDR3 region has 16 residues. For the CDR3, the DNA is TGTGCCAGCAGTGGGGGAAGGGGGCGAAGAGGCACTGAAGCTTTCTTT. Translation gives CASSGGRGRRGTEAFF.

This sequence joins TRBV19 and TRBJ2-2; possible D gene TRBD1, 6 bases. There are 14 residues in the CDR3. Germline CDR1 reads LNHDA; CDR2 reads SQIVND (reference sequence). Between the trimmed V and J ends, which lost 6 bases and 1 base, there was a span of 9 bases. DNA of the CDR3: TGTGCCAGTAGGGGGGCCCGGAACACCGGGGAGCTGTTTTTT. It encodes CASRGARNTGELFF.

The V gene is TRBV5-1, the J gene TRBJ2-5; D not certain. The CDR3 is 14 amino acids. CDR1 and CDR2 from the germline V gene are SGHRS and YFSETQ. V was clipped by 0 bases and J by 3 bases, with 9 bases between them. CDR3 nucleotides: TGCGCCAGCAGCTTGGTCGGCGGAGAAGAGACCCAGTACTTC. This sequence encodes CASSLVGGEETQYF.

The chain couples TRBV5-4 to TRBJ2-3; a weak D match, TRBD2 (7 bases). V lost 3 bases and J lost 6, with 17 bases in between. Germline CDR1 SGHNT, CDR2 YYREEE (reference sequence). The CDR3 extends over 15 amino acids. For the CDR3, the DNA is TGTGCCAGCAGCTGGGGAGGGGGGGCTGGTGATACGCAGTATTTT. It specifies CASSWGGGAGDTQYF.

The genes are TRBV19 and TRBJ1-5; D may be TRBD1 (5 bases). There are 18 residues in the CDR3. The V end was cut by 5 bases, the J end by 0 bases, with 20 bases between. Germline CDR1 reads LNHDA; CDR2 reads SQIVND (reference sequence). CDR3 DNA sequence: TGTGCCAGTAGTTCTTCAGGGCCAGTCCAAAGTAGCAATCAGCCCCAGCATTTT. Translating it yields CASSSSGPVQSSNQPQHF.

As for this clone: One junction end disagrees with the germline gene, perhaps due to a read error. This rearrangement joins TRBV7-7 to TRBJ2-1, with TRBD1 identical over 8 bases. The CDR3 contains 15 residues. Germline V lookup: CDR1 SSHAT, CDR2 FNYEAQ (reference sequence). CDR3 residues: CASSPDRGSYNEQFF. Here the CDR3 DNA reads TGTGCTAGCAGCCCTGACAGGGGTTCCTACAATGAGCAGTTCTTC.

V is TRBV9 and J is TRBJ1-2; TRBD1 aligns across 8 bases. Germline assignment: CDR1 SGDLS and CDR2 YYNGEE. The ends lost 3 bases at V and 4 bases at J; junction bases unmatched: 5. This CDR3 region has 14 residues. The CDR3 DNA is TGTGCCAGCAGCGAGTTAGACAGGGGCTATGGCTACACCTTC. Translated: CASSELDRGYGYTF.

The CDR3 spells CASSSLLGIGYGYTF. DNA of the CDR3: TGTGCCAGCAGCTCTCTTCTGGGCATCGGCTATGGCTACACCTTC. The chain combines TRBV11-2 with TRBJ1-2; no reliable D call. The CDR3 sequence is 15 residues long. From germline, CDR1 is SGHAT and CDR2 FQNNGV. V lost 4 bases, J lost 4 bases, and 16 bases lay in between.

The genes are TRBV5-5 and TRBJ2-5; 10 bases fit TRBD1. Germline V gives CDR1 SGHKS, CDR2 YYEKEE (reference sequence). V gave up 2 bases and J gave up 1 base; unmatched junction bases: 8. The CDR3 loop spans 17 amino acids. The CDR3 DNA follows: TGTGCCAGCAGCTTCCATCAGGACAGGGGGACCCAAGAGACCCAGTACTTC. Protein product: CASSFHQDRGTQETQYF.

The V and J genes are TRBV27 and TRBJ1-4; a weak D match, TRBD1 (6 bases). Germline V CDR1 and CDR2: MNHEY, SMNVEV (reference sequence). The CDR3 has 18 residues. Trimming shortened V by 8 bases and J by 6 bases, and 28 bases separated the two germline ends. In DNA form, the CDR3 reads TGTGCCAGCGGACCAAATATTAGGGGGATCACATTCGATGAAAAACTGTTTTTT. The encoded protein is CASGPNIRGITFDEKLFF.